The rows below give T cell receptor beta chains drawn from one sample of a study of CD8+ T cells in alopecia areata. Generated by immunoSEQ multiplex PCR, the TCRdb table keeps only in-frame clones and is missing some. The table records roughly 120,000 clones, less than 45% of them present only once. The sample consisted of CD4+ T cells sorted from blood. The source is a human donor with alopecia areata. The CDR3 runs from the conserved cysteine through the conserved F or W. The D gene is left open where the match is weak. Expanded clones get a size class; other rows say once, few or many, or leave the size out.

d_gene: -
v_gene: TRBV29-1
abundance: -
j_gene: TRBJ2-1
CDR3aa: CSVDMDSNSYNEQFF
CDR3nt: TGCAGCGTTGATATGGATAGCAACTCCTACAATGAGCAGTTCTTC

d_gene: -
v_gene: TRBV30
abundance: -
j_gene: TRBJ1-2
CDR3aa: CALTANPNYGYTF
CDR3nt: TGTGCCTTGACTGCAAACCCTAACTATGGCTACACCTTC

d_gene: -
v_gene: TRBV29-1
abundance: few
j_gene: TRBJ1-2
CDR3aa: CSVSTDVYGYTF
CDR3nt: TGCAGCGTTTCGACGGATGTCTATGGCTACACCTTC

d_gene: TRBD1
v_gene: TRBV30
abundance: few
j_gene: TRBJ1-2
CDR3aa: CAWNFRRGRTGYTF
CDR3nt: TGTGCCTGGAATTTTAGGAGGGGGCGGACTGGCTACACCTTC

d_gene: -
v_gene: TRBV7-9
abundance: few
j_gene: TRBJ1-5
CDR3aa: CASSYLPAGRGQPQHF
CDR3nt: TGTGCCAGCAGCTACCTCCCGGCGGGACGGGGTCAGCCCCAGCATTTT

d_gene: -
v_gene: TRBV29-1
abundance: few
j_gene: TRBJ2-4
CDR3aa: CSVMGQKNIQYF
CDR3nt: TGCAGCGTCATGGGACAAAAAAACATTCAGTACTTC

d_gene: -
v_gene: TRBV29-1
abundance: -
j_gene: TRBJ2-1
CDR3aa: CSVERQQWDEQFF
CDR3nt: TGCAGCGTTGAACGCCAGCAATGGGATGAGCAGTTCTTC

d_gene: -
v_gene: TRBV18
abundance: -
j_gene: TRBJ2-7
CDR3aa: CASSPGAAEQYF
CDR3nt: TGTGCCAGCTCGCCGGGGGCCGCCGAGCAGTACTTC

d_gene: -
v_gene: TRBV29-1
abundance: many
j_gene: TRBJ2-7
CDR3aa: CSVRTGSEQYF
CDR3nt: TGCAGCGTTCGGACTGGGTCCGAGCAGTACTTC

d_gene: -
v_gene: TRBV11-2
abundance: few
j_gene: TRBJ1-2
CDR3aa: CASSRDRNYGYTF
CDR3nt: TGTGCCAGCAGCCGGGACCGTAACTATGGCTACACCTTC

d_gene: -
v_gene: TRBV28
abundance: -
j_gene: TRBJ2-6
CDR3aa: CASIGHSGANVLTF
CDR3nt: TGTGCCAGTATAGGACATTCTGGGGCCAACGTCCTGACTTTC

d_gene: TRBD2
v_gene: TRBV28
abundance: -
j_gene: TRBJ2-7
CDR3aa: CASSSYGGSSYEQYF
CDR3nt: TGTGCCAGCAGTTCTTATGGCGGGAGCTCCTACGAGCAGTACTTC

d_gene: -
v_gene: TRBV23-1
abundance: few
j_gene: TRBJ2-1
CDR3aa: CASSRGTLYNEQFF
CDR3nt: TGCGCCAGCAGTCGGGGGACCCTCTACAATGAGCAGTTCTTC

d_gene: -
v_gene: TRBV7-2
abundance: few
j_gene: TRBJ2-3
CDR3aa: CASKTASGTDTQYF
CDR3nt: TGTGCCAGCAAGACAGCCTCGGGCACAGATACGCAGTATTTT

d_gene: TRBD1
v_gene: TRBV4-3
abundance: once
j_gene: TRBJ2-2
CDR3aa: CASKGQGSGELFF
CDR3nt: TGCGCCAGCAAGGGACAGGGGTCCGGGGAGCTGTTTTTT

d_gene: -
v_gene: TRBV9
abundance: -
j_gene: TRBJ1-2
CDR3aa: CASSVAPGYGYTF
CDR3nt: TGTGCCAGCAGCGTAGCTCCAGGGTATGGCTACACCTTC

d_gene: TRBD1
v_gene: TRBV28
abundance: -
j_gene: TRBJ1-1
CDR3aa: CASRPTGYTEAFF
CDR3nt: TGTGCCAGCAGACCGACAGGGTACACTGAAGCTTTCTTT

d_gene: -
v_gene: TRBV29-1
abundance: few
j_gene: TRBJ2-7
CDR3aa: CSVERQGGYEQYF
CDR3nt: TGCAGCGTTGAAAGGCAGGGAGGATACGAGCAGTACTTC

d_gene: -
v_gene: TRBV30
abundance: -
j_gene: TRBJ2-2
CDR3aa: CAWSRRGATGELFF
CDR3nt: TGTGCCTGGAGTCGGAGGGGGGCCACCGGGGAGCTGTTTTTT

d_gene: -
v_gene: TRBV5-1
abundance: -
j_gene: TRBJ2-5
CDR3aa: CASSLVGGQETQYF
CDR3nt: TGCGCCAGCAGCTTGGTGGGAGGACAAGAGACCCAGTACTTC

d_gene: -
v_gene: TRBV27
abundance: -
j_gene: TRBJ1-5
CDR3aa: CASSQGLDNQPQHF
CDR3nt: TGTGCCAGCAGCCAGGGACTGGACAATCAGCCCCAGCATTTT

d_gene: -
v_gene: TRBV23-1
abundance: -
j_gene: TRBJ1-2
CDR3aa: CASSHGSGASCGGYTF
CDR3nt: TGCGCCAGCAGTCACGGATCTGGGGCCTCATGTGGGGGCTACACCTTC

d_gene: TRBD2
v_gene: TRBV5-6
abundance: few
j_gene: TRBJ2-2
CDR3aa: CASTLSKGRLATGELFF
CDR3nt: TGTGCCAGCACCCTTTCCAAGGGGCGACTAGCGACCGGGGAGCTGTTTTTT

d_gene: -
v_gene: TRBV18
abundance: few
j_gene: TRBJ2-4
CDR3aa: CASSQQDSTQYF
CDR3nt: TGTGCCAGCTCACAACAGGACAGCACTCAGTACTTC

d_gene: -
v_gene: TRBV7-2
abundance: -
j_gene: TRBJ2-5
CDR3aa: CASSSQGVTQYF
CDR3nt: TGTGCCAGCAGCTCTCAAGGGGTGACCCAGTACTTC

d_gene: -
v_gene: TRBV29-1
abundance: -
j_gene: TRBJ1-4
CDR3aa: CSVDAGTSEKLFF
CDR3nt: TGCAGCGTTGATGCCGGGACAAGCGAAAAACTGTTTTTT

d_gene: TRBD1
v_gene: TRBV5-1
abundance: -
j_gene: TRBJ1-2
CDR3aa: CASSFFGQGRGGYTF
CDR3nt: TGCGCCAGCAGCTTTTTTGGACAGGGACGCGGAGGCTACACCTTC

d_gene: TRBD1
v_gene: TRBV5-1
abundance: few
j_gene: TRBJ1-3
CDR3aa: CASSDRASGNTIYF
CDR3nt: TGCGCCAGCAGCGACAGGGCCTCTGGAAACACCATATATTTT

d_gene: -
v_gene: TRBV9
abundance: -
j_gene: TRBJ1-1
CDR3aa: CASSVEPTGITEAFF
CDR3nt: TGTGCCAGCAGCGTAGAGCCAACAGGGATAACTGAAGCTTTCTTT

d_gene: -
v_gene: TRBV4-1
abundance: -
j_gene: TRBJ1-1
CDR3aa: CASSFTGGTEAFF
CDR3nt: TGCGCCAGCAGCTTCACGGGAGGGACTGAAGCTTTCTTT

d_gene: TRBD2
v_gene: TRBV29-1
abundance: few
j_gene: TRBJ2-3
CDR3aa: CSFRGLAGSTDTQYF
CDR3nt: TGCAGCTTCCGAGGGCTAGCGGGAAGTACAGATACGCAGTATTTT

d_gene: -
v_gene: TRBV14
abundance: -
j_gene: TRBJ2-5
CDR3aa: CASSQDGEGETQYF
CDR3nt: TGTGCCAGCAGCCAAGATGGCGAAGGGGAGACCCAGTACTTC

d_gene: -
v_gene: TRBV15
abundance: few
j_gene: TRBJ2-3
CDR3aa: CATSVRGDTQYF
CDR3nt: TGTGCCACCAGCGTGAGGGGAGATACGCAGTATTTT

d_gene: TRBD2
v_gene: TRBV18
abundance: -
j_gene: TRBJ2-3
CDR3aa: CASSPLDSGGTDTQYF
CDR3nt: TGTGCCAGCTCACCTCTGGATAGCGGGGGCACAGATACGCAGTATTTT

d_gene: -
v_gene: TRBV18
abundance: few
j_gene: TRBJ2-5
CDR3aa: CASSPDQETQYF
CDR3nt: TGTGCCAGCTCACCGGACCAAGAGACCCAGTACTTC